This T cell receptor beta chain was obtained from a study of T cells in Graves' hyperthyroidism and ophthalmopathy. Whole-study findings and limits: Before onset, by a median of 6.5 months, the model predicted ophthalmopathy. Peripheral blood also featured most of the thyroid clonotypes expanded above 0.001. Stable hyperthyroidism was separated from ophthalmopathy by a model based on 13 V-J features.

The CDR3 regions of TCR beta were amplified from RNA transcripts. Using the HTBI primer set, a first-round RT-PCR was run on the TCR CDR3. One entry per CDR3 protein, called by TCRdb with MiXCR from the multiplex PCR reads. The sample lists 600,000 to 750,000 distinct CDR3 sequences; 17% were seen once. This sample holds PBMCs from approximately 9 ml fresh peripheral blood. The J segment lost 8 bases and the V segment lost 6 bases, leaving 16 bases of the junction unmatched. Germline CDR1 reads MNHEY; CDR2 reads SVGEGT. The CDR3 runs to 16 residues. The sample holds a few counts of this clonotype. The antigen remains unidentified.

The TCR comes from a man in his fifties or sixties with Graves' hyperthyroidism. The gene calls are TRBV6-2 or TRBV6-3 and TRBJ2-3; TRBD2 matches at 8 bases. Material: blood. The chain's CDR3 is CASSRGEAGVLGTQYF. Here the CDR3 DNA reads TGTGCCAGCAGCCGCGGTGAAGCGGGAGTTTTGGGTACGCAGTATTTT.